Following are 8 T cell receptor beta chains from one sample sequenced in a study of blood T cell repertoires in COVID-19. Data came from immunoSEQ multiplex PCR; TCRdb stores just in-frame clones and leaves some out. Among about 120,000 clones listed, roughly 69% were seen once. Sequences were obtained from peripheral blood. Receptors were obtained from an older woman with acute or convalescent COVID-19.

The chain carries TRBV10-3 and TRBJ2-6; TRBD2 matches 7 bases. This CDR3 comprises 19 residues. V trimming: 0 bases; J trimming: 4 bases; junction bases outside the gene matches: 12. Germline assignment: CDR1 ENHRY and CDR2 SYGVKD. CDR3 sequence: CAISESLGAGASGANVLTF. The CDR3 DNA is TGTGCCATCAGTGAGTCGCTCGGGGCGGGAGCGTCGGGGGCCAACGTCCTGACTTTC.

Points on this clone: The junction and the germline gene differ at one end; a read error may be behind it. The chain is built from TRBV6-2 or TRBV6-3 and TRBJ2-1; 9 bases map to TRBD2. This CDR3 region has 15 residues. CDR1 MNHEY and CDR2 SVGEGT come from the germline V gene. DNA for the CDR3: TGTGCCAGCAGTACGGCTAGCGGGGAGTACAGTGAGCAGTTCTTC. Its translation is CASSTASGEYSEQFF.

The V call is TRBV18, the J call TRBJ2-7; 9 nucleotides align to TRBD1. Trimming cost V 4 bases and J 0 bases; bases outside gene matches: 4. The CDR3 is made up of 15 amino acids. CDR1 and CDR2 (germline): KGHSH, LQKENI. The CDR3 sequence is CASSHTGGYSYEQYF. CDR3 DNA sequence: TGTGCCAGCTCACACACAGGGGGCTACTCCTACGAGCAGTACTTC.

CDR3 nucleotides: TGTGCCAGCAGCTTGACTAGCGGGGGGGAAGAGACCCAGTACTTC. Encoded protein: CASSLTSGGEETQYF. This sequence joins TRBV5-4 and TRBJ2-5; 13 nucleotides match TRBD2. Germline V gives CDR1 SGHNT, CDR2 YYREEE (reference sequence). After removal of 1 base from V and 3 bases from J, the junction contained 0 bases not matched to a gene. The CDR3 contains 15 residues.

This rearrangement joins TRBV19 to TRBJ2-1, with TRBD2 as a possible D gene (5 bases). V lost 5 bases and J lost 2, with 16 bases in between. Germline CDR1 is LNHDA and CDR2 is SQIVND (reference sequence). This CDR3 contains 16 residues. The CDR3 here is CASSLFLTGTYNEQFF. Written as DNA, the CDR3 is TGTGCCAGTAGTCTCTTTCTAACGGGAACCTACAATGAGCAGTTCTTC.

This clone was seen only a few times. This chain links TRBV10-3 with TRBJ1-1; possibly TRBD1 for D (6 bases). The CDR3 has 14 residues. Germline CDR1 and CDR2: ENHRY and SYGVKD. V lost 7 bases to trimming and J lost 1 base, with 13 bases between them. This chain's CDR3 is CAITLGGENTEAFF. CDR3 coding DNA: TGTGCCATCACCCTAGGGGGGGAGAACACTGAAGCTTTCTTT.

The genes are TRBV5-4 and TRBJ1-2; 8 nucleotides align to TRBD1. The germline CDR1 and CDR2 sequences are SGHNT and YYREEE (reference sequence). The CDR3 runs 18 residues. The V segment lost 1 base and the J segment 6 bases; nucleotides outside the gene matches: 17. CDR3 DNA: TGTGCCAGCAGCTTGCTTACCCTTTCGACAGGGGATGGGAATGGCTACACCTTC. It codes for CASSLLTLSTGDGNGYTF.

This clone was recorded a few times. The chain has TRBV4-1 and TRBJ2-7; TRBD1 agrees at 11 bases. V lost 3 bases to trimming and J lost 2 bases; unmatched junction nucleotides: 3. This CDR3 region has 15 residues. The germline CDR1 and CDR2 sequences are MGHRA and YSYEKL. This CDR3 is CASSHGTGGTYEQYF. The CDR3 coding sequence is TGCGCCAGCAGCCATGGGACAGGGGGAACCTACGAGCAGTACTTC.